A selection of T cell receptor beta chains follows, all from one sample in a study of blood T cells in healthy people across ages. Via MiXCR, TCRdb re-called the 5' RACE reads, giving one row per CDR3 protein. The sample includes about 640,000 distinct CDR3 sequences, roughly two fifths of them seen just once. The specimen sequenced was blood. The source is an elderly man in good health. Both conserved end residues are part of each CDR3. The D gene is left open where the match is weak. Size is omitted from some rows. Given values are once, few, many or a class for expanded clones.

TRBJ2-1	TRBV7-2	NA	NA	TGTGCCAGCAGCTTAGTTTCTAGCGGGACAGGTTCCAATGAGCAGTTCTTC	CASSLVSSGTGSNEQFF
TRBJ1-6	TRBV6-2/TRBV6-3	NA	NA	TGTGCCAGCAGTTACAGGGTGGACCCGGGTTCACCCCTCCACTTT	CASSYRVDPGSPLHF
TRBJ2-7	TRBV6-5	NA	NA	TGTGCCAGCAGCCCCCGATCCTACGAGCAGTACTTC	CASSPRSYEQYF
TRBJ2-5	TRBV4-2	few	NA	TGTGCCAGCAGCCAAGCCCAACAGGGAGGGAGAGAGACCCAGTACTTC	CASSQAQQGGRETQYF
TRBJ1-4	TRBV18	NA	TRBD1	TGTGCCAGCTCACCACCGGACAGGGAGGAACTGTTTTTT	CASSPPDREELFF
TRBJ2-4	TRBV28	NA	NA	TGTGCCAGCAGTTCAGTACTAGTCCTAGCCAAAAACATTCAGTACTTC	CASSSVLVLAKNIQYF
TRBJ2-3	TRBV4-1	NA	TRBD2	TGCGCCAGCAGCCAAGCGTACGGACTAGCCGCTGGCACAGATACGCAGTATTTT	CASSQAYGLAAGTDTQYF
TRBJ2-1	TRBV10-3	NA	TRBD1	TGTGCCATCAGAGGACAGGGGATCTACAATGAGCAGTTCTTC	CAIRGQGIYNEQFF
TRBJ2-4	TRBV12-3/TRBV12-4	many	NA	TGTGCCAGCAGTTTAGTAACGGTAGCCAAAAACATTCAGTACTTC	CASSLVTVAKNIQYF
TRBJ1-2	TRBV5-1	NA	NA	TGCGCCAGCAGCCTGGCGGGGATTACGCATGGCTACACCTTC	CASSLAGITHGYTF
TRBJ2-5	TRBV9	once	TRBD1	TGTGCCAGCAGCTTACACAGGGGAAGTGAGACCCAGTACTTC	CASSLHRGSETQYF
TRBJ2-7	TRBV7-2	NA	NA	TGTGCCAGCAGCTTAGTTTCGACAAATACCTACGAGCAGTACTTC	CASSLVSTNTYEQYF
TRBJ1-1	TRBV6-1	few	TRBD1	TGTGCCAGCAGTGGCCGGACAGGGGGAGGCACTGAAGCTTTCTTT	CASSGRTGGGTEAFF